Presented here are 27 T cell receptor beta chains from one specimen sequenced in a study of response to subunit inactivated influenza vaccine. MiXCR, applied by TCRdb to the RT-PCR reads, yields one record per CDR3 protein. The sample shows about 480,000 distinct CDR3 sequences, over 25% of them seen only once. The sequencing used CD4+ T cells sorted from PBMCs, collected about 5 days after vaccination. The receptors come from a man aged 50 or older who received an inactivated influenza vaccine.

The sample holds a few counts of this clonotype. The rearrangement joins TRBV12-3 or TRBV12-4 to TRBJ1-1; tentative D call: TRBD1 (6 bases). Deletions cut 5 bases from V and 5 bases from J, with 15 bases between. The CDR3 contains 14 residues. CDR3 DNA sequence: TGTGCCAGCAGTCCCGGACAGTTCCGTACTGAAGCTTTCTTT. Protein product: CASSPGQFRTEAFF.

The CDR3 loop is CASSESGQVYNEQFF. CDR3 nucleotides: TGTGCCAGCAGTGAATCGGGACAGGTCTACAATGAGCAGTTCTTC. The chain uses TRBV6-1 and TRBJ2-1; 8 bases line up with TRBD1. V was clipped by 2 bases and J by 3 bases; unmatched bases: 3. The CDR3 extends over 15 amino acids. Looked up from germline, CDR1 is MNHNS and CDR2 is SASEGT.

The table lists this clonotype with a few counts. The genes are TRBV7-2 and TRBJ2-7, with D unresolved. The CDR3 contains 16 residues. The germline V gene encodes CDR1 SGHTA and CDR2 FQGNSA. The V end lost 4 bases, the J end lost 3 bases, and 19 bases lay between the germline ends. CDR3 nucleotides: TGTGCCAGCAGCTCCGAGTTTACAGCCTTAAACTACGAGCAGTACTTC. This sequence encodes CASSSEFTALNYEQYF.

This sequence joins TRBV11-2 and TRBJ2-3; D call uncertain. This CDR3 is built from 15 residues. Looked up from germline, CDR1 is SGHAT and CDR2 is FQNNGV. The DNA for the CDR3 is TGTGTCTCCAGGAAACAAGGCCGCCTCACAGATACGCAGTATTTT. Translation gives CVSRKQGRLTDTQYF.

This clonotype was recorded many times. This chain uses TRBV10-1 with TRBJ2-2; 7 bases are shared with TRBD1. Losses at the gene ends were 3 bases for V and 1 base for J; bases not matched to a gene: 5. The germline CDR1 and CDR2 sequences are WNHNN and SYGVQD (reference sequence). The CDR3 extends over 16 amino acids. In DNA form, the CDR3 reads TGCGCCAGCAGTGACCGAGGGGGCCGGAACACCGGGGAGCTGTTTTTT. Translation gives CASSDRGGRNTGELFF.

CDR3 coding DNA: TGCAGTGCTAGTCGGGACACCCGCACAGATACGCAGTATTTT. Protein: CSASRDTRTDTQYF. The chain links TRBV20-1 to TRBJ2-3; perhaps TRBD1 as D (6 bases). This CDR3 is built from 14 residues. Looked up from germline, CDR1 is DFQATT and CDR2 is SNEGSKA (reference sequence). V lost 3 bases, J lost 1 base, and 11 bases lay in between.

This clonotype was seen only a few times. The chain couples TRBV20-1 to TRBJ1-2; possibly TRBD1 for D (5 bases). Germline V gene data show CDR1 as DFQATT and CDR2 as SNEGSKA (reference sequence). This CDR3 region has 14 residues. V was trimmed by 5 bases and J by 7 bases, leaving 20 bases between them. The CDR3 is CSAVSGTDLSGYTF. In nucleotides, the CDR3 is TGCAGTGCTGTATCCGGGACGGACCTCTCTGGCTACACCTTC.

About this clonotype itself: Germline and junction disagree at one end, which may indicate a read error. CDR3 DNA: TGTGCTAGCAGCACAGGGGTTGGCTACGAGCAGTACTTC. As protein: CASSTGVGYEQYF. V and J are TRBV7-7 and TRBJ2-7; 7 bases match TRBD1. CDR1 is SSHAT, CDR2 FNYEAQ, per germline (reference sequence). The CDR3 sequence is 13 residues long.

V is TRBV20-1 and J is TRBJ2-1; 8 bases map to TRBD2. J lost 2 bases, V lost 6 bases, and 3 bases had no gene match. Germline CDR1 and CDR2: DFQATT and SNEGSKA (reference sequence). The CDR3 sequence is 13 residues long. This chain's CDR3 is CSAPTSAYNEQFF. The CDR3 coding sequence is TGCAGTGCCCCGACTAGCGCCTACAATGAGCAGTTCTTC.

Only a few counts were recorded for this clonotype. This rearrangement joins TRBV6-1 to TRBJ1-2; TRBD1 is a possible D gene (6 bases). The CDR3 spans 12 residues. V lost 6 bases and J 7 bases, leaving 12 bases between the germline ends. CDR1 is MNHNS, CDR2 SASEGT, per germline. The CDR3 protein is CASRAGGSGYTF. The CDR3 DNA reads TGTGCCAGCAGGGCGGGGGGCTCTGGCTACACCTTC.

This clonotype was seen more than once but under ten times. The chain employs TRBV28 and TRBJ1-6, with D tentatively TRBD1 (6 bases). The CDR3 totals 15 residues. V was pared by 6 bases and J by 7 bases, with 16 bases between. Germline-derived CDR1 and CDR2 are MDHEN and SYDVKM. The CDR3 here is CASRKQGLPNSPLHF. CDR3 bases: TGTGCCAGCAGGAAACAGGGACTACCAAATTCACCCCTCCACTTT. The complete variable domain, with remaining parts taken from reference TRBV28 and TRBJ1-6, reads DVKVTQSSRYLVKRTGEKVFLECVQDMDHENMFWYRQDPGLGLRLIYFSYDVKMKEKGDIPEGYSVSREKKERFSLILESASTNQTSMYLCASRKQGLPNSPLHFGNGTRLTVT.

J is TRBJ2-5 and V is TRBV7-2, with D tentatively TRBD2 (6 bases). The CDR3 has 16 amino acids. V dropped 0 bases and J dropped 1 base, with 12 bases sitting between them. CDR1 is SGHTA, CDR2 FQGNSA, per germline. CDR3 coding DNA: TGTGCCAGCAGCTTAGCTGCACTAGCTGTCCAAGAGACCCAGTACTTC. Its translation is CASSLAALAVQETQYF.

This clonotype has more than one count but fewer than ten. V gene TRBV20-1 combines with J gene TRBJ1-3; D unclear. Germline values: CDR1 DFQATT, CDR2 SNEGSKA (reference sequence). CDR3 length: 15 residues. V was shortened by 1 base and J by 0 bases, with 10 bases between the two germline ends. Here the CDR3 reads CSARVQSSSGNTIYF. The CDR3 coding sequence is TGCAGTGCTAGAGTCCAGTCGAGCTCTGGAAACACCATATATTTT.

CDR3 region: CASSLARAGVLEQYF. The CDR3, as DNA: TGCGCCAGCAGCTTGGCCCGAGCGGGAGTGCTCGAGCAGTACTTC. This sequence joins TRBV5-1 and TRBJ2-7; 8 bases match TRBD2. Germline CDR1 is SGHRS and CDR2 is YFSETQ. The CDR3 is 15 residues long. Trimming cost V 0 bases and J 6 bases; bases outside gene matches: 8.

This clonotype came up a few times. The rearrangement uses TRBV10-3 and TRBJ1-3; TRBD1 matches at 8 bases. Trimming took 5 bases from V and 0 from J; bases not matched to a gene: 3. In germline, CDR1 is ENHRY, CDR2 SYGVKD. This CDR3 has 15 amino acids. The CDR3 bases are TGTGCCATCAGTCAGGACAGGGCCTCTGGAAACACCATATATTTT. This codes for CAISQDRASGNTIYF.

This chain uses TRBV4-3 with TRBJ2-5; 7 positions match TRBD1. The length of the CDR3 is 15 residues. Germline V lookup: CDR1 LGHNA, CDR2 YSLEER. V lost 0 bases to trimming and J lost 7 bases; unmatched junction nucleotides: 8. CDR3 nucleotides: TGCGCCAGCAGCCAAGAGCGCGGCAGGGGGTCGACCCAGTACTTC. Its translation is CASSQERGRGSTQYF.

This clonotype came up many times. DNA for the CDR3: TGTGCCACCAGAGGGACAGGGTACCAAAATGAGCAGTTCTTC. Translated: CATRGTGYQNEQFF. The V call is TRBV24-1, the J call TRBJ2-1, with TRBD1 matching 9 bases. The germline gives CDR1 KGHDR, CDR2 SFDVKD. CDR3 length: 14 residues. Trimming removed 7 bases from V and 7 bases from J; junction bases left unmatched: 7.

This clonotype has more than one count but fewer than ten. This chain links TRBV6-2 or TRBV6-3 with TRBJ2-3; TRBD2 agrees at 10 bases. This CDR3 has 14 residues. Germline V gene data show CDR1 as MNHEY and CDR2 as SVGEGT. V shed 6 bases and J 6 bases; nucleotides not matched to a gene: 6. The CDR3 DNA follows: TGTGCCAGCAGCCGCCTGACTAGCGGGGATACGCAGTATTTT. Its protein product is CASSRLTSGDTQYF.

The table lists this clonotype with a few counts. The chain links TRBV7-2 to TRBJ2-1, with 10 bases matching TRBD2. Germline lookup yields CDR1 SGHTA and CDR2 FQGNSA. The CDR3 consists of 12 residues. After removal of 6 bases from V and 12 bases from J, the junction contained 5 bases not matched to a gene. In DNA, the CDR3 is TGTGCCAGCAGTACGAGCGGGAGGGGGCAGTTCTTC. Translating gives CASSTSGRGQFF. Together with reference TRBV7-2 and TRBJ2-1, the CDR3 gives the full variable domain: GAGVSQSPSNKVTEKGKDVELRCDPISGHTALYWYRQSLGQGLEFLIYFQGNSAPDKSGLPSDRFSAERTGGSVSTLTIQRTQQEDSAVYLCASSTSGRGQFFGPGTRLTVL.

This clonotype showed up just a few times. The CDR3 DNA reads as TGTGCCAGCAGTAGTCGACGAAATTATGGCTACACCTTC. Translation gives CASSSRRNYGYTF. The rearrangement uses TRBV12-3 or TRBV12-4 and TRBJ1-2; D is ambiguous. The CDR3 sequence is 13 residues long. The V gene lost 5 bases and the J gene lost 5 bases, with 12 bases spanning the gap.

This clonotype was found a few times. The V call is TRBV5-5, the J call TRBJ2-7, with D hard to call. The length of the CDR3 is 14 residues. V dropped 2 bases and J dropped 1 base, with 10 bases sitting between them. Looked up from germline, CDR1 is SGHKS and CDR2 is YYEKEE (reference sequence). The CDR3 here is CASSFHSSSYEQYF. As DNA, the CDR3 is TGTGCCAGCAGCTTTCACTCCTCGTCCTACGAGCAGTACTTC. The full variable domain, its missing parts supplied by reference TRBV5-5 and TRBJ2-7, is DAGVTQSPTHLIKTRGQQVTLRCSPISGHKSVSWYQQVLGQGPQFIFQYYEKEERGRGNFPDRFSARQFPNYSSELNVNALLLGDSALYLCASSFHSSSYEQYFGPGTRLTVT.

This clonotype has just one count. V is TRBV7-9 and J is TRBJ1-2; 8 nucleotides line up with TRBD1. There are 12 residues in the CDR3. Looked up from germline, CDR1 is SEHNR and CDR2 is FQNEAQ (reference sequence). V lost 5 bases, J lost 12 bases, and 8 bases stayed unmatched. The CDR3 nucleotides read TGTGCCAGCAGCGGGACAGGACTCAGAAACACCTTC. Protein: CASSGTGLRNTF.

J is TRBJ2-4 and V is TRBV5-6; D is perhaps TRBD1 (5 bases). Germline V gene lookup returns CDR1 SGHDT and CDR2 YYEEEE. The V end was cut by 4 bases, the J end by 11 bases, with 13 bases between. CDR3 length: 12 amino acids. The CDR3 region is CASSLTDKVQYF. The DNA of the CDR3 is TGTGCCAGCAGCCTGACGGACAAGGTTCAGTACTTC. The entire variable domain, with the rest obtained from reference TRBV5-6 and TRBJ2-4, is as follows: DAGVTQSPTHLIKTRGQQVTLRCSPKSGHDTVSWYQQALGQGPQFIFQYYEEEERQRGNFPDRFSGHQFPNYSSELNVNALLLGDSALYLCASSLTDKVQYFGAGTRLSVL.

This clonotype was observed a handful of times. This chain uses TRBV15 with TRBJ2-1, with 8 bases fitting TRBD1. V lost 0 bases, J lost 8 bases, and 6 bases stayed unmatched. Germline CDR1 and CDR2: LNHNV and YYDKDF (reference sequence). The CDR3 is 15 amino acids. Written as DNA, the CDR3 is TGTGCCACCAGCAGAGATCGGACAGGGAAATATGAGCAGTTCTTC. It translates to CATSRDRTGKYEQFF.

The chain has TRBV4-2 and TRBJ1-1; 7 bases agree with TRBD1. The CDR3 has 16 amino acids. The J segment lost 3 bases and the V segment lost 0 bases, leaving 7 bases of the junction unmatched. Germline lookup yields CDR1 LGHNA and CDR2 YNFKEQ. The CDR3 region is CASSQDLTGVHTEAFF. Here the CDR3 DNA reads TGTGCCAGCAGCCAAGATTTAACAGGGGTACACACTGAAGCTTTCTTT.

The gene calls are TRBV29-1 and TRBJ2-7, with 7 nucleotides matching TRBD2. The CDR3 has 14 amino acids. The V gene's germline CDR1 is SQVTM and CDR2 ANQGSEA. V was clipped by 5 bases and J by 2 bases; unmatched bases: 9. This chain's CDR3 is CSVSERGGPYEQYF. The CDR3, as DNA: TGCAGCGTTTCTGAGCGGGGAGGTCCCTACGAGCAGTACTTC.

This clonotype has just a few counts. The CDR3 is CSVGGSGRLSNEQFF. The CDR3 coding sequence is TGCAGCGTTGGGGGGAGCGGGAGACTAAGCAATGAGCAGTTCTTC. The rearrangement joins TRBV29-1 to TRBJ2-1; 8 bases are a match to TRBD2. From germline, CDR1 is SQVTM and CDR2 ANQGSEA. The ends lost 4 bases at V and 6 bases at J; junction bases unmatched: 11. The CDR3 extends over 15 amino acids.